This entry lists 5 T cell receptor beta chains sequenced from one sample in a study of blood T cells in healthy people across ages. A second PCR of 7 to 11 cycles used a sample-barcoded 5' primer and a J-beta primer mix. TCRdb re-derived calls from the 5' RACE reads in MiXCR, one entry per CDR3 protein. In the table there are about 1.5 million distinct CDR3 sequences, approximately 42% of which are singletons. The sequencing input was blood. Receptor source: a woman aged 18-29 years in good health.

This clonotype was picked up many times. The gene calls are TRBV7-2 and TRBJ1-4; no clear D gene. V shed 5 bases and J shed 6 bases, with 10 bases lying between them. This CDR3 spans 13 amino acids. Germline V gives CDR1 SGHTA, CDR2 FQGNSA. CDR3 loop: CASSVIPDEKLFF. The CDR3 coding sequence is TGTGCCAGCAGCGTAATCCCAGATGAAAAACTGTTTTTT.

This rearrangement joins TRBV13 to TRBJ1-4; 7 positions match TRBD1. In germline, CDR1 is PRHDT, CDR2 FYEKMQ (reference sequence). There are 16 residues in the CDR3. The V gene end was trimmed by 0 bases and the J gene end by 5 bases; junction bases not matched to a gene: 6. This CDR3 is CASSLGKGTANEKLFF. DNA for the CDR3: TGTGCCAGCAGCTTAGGGAAAGGGACAGCCAATGAAAAACTGTTTTTT.

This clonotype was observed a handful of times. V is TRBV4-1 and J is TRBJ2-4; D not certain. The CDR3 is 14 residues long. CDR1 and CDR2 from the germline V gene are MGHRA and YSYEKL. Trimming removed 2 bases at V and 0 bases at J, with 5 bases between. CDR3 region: CASSQPVAKNIQYF. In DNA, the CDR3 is TGCGCCAGCAGCCAACCGGTAGCCAAAAACATTCAGTACTTC.

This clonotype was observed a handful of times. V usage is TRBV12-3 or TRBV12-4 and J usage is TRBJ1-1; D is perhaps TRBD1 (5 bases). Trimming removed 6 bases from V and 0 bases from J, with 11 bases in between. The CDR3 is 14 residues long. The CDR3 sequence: CASRTTAMNTEAFF. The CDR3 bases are TGTGCCAGCAGAACGACAGCTATGAACACTGAAGCTTTCTTT.

The CDR3 protein is CASSSGQGGADTQYF. CDR3 sequence (DNA): TGTGCCAGCAGTTCGGGACAGGGAGGGGCAGATACGCAGTATTTT. This chain joins TRBV27 and TRBJ2-3; 9 nucleotides align to TRBD1. CDR1 and CDR2 from the germline V gene are MNHEY and SMNVEV (reference sequence). The CDR3 consists of 15 residues. With 4 bases clipped from V and 4 bases from J, the junction kept 6 bases outside the gene matches.